This TCR beta chain is from a study of T cells in Graves' hyperthyroidism and ophthalmopathy. Overall study results and limits: Researchers found most expanded thyroid clonotypes above 0.001 in blood as well.

This clonotype has ten or more counts. As yet, its antigen is unknown. RNA transcripts yielded amplified TCR beta CDR3 regions. RT-PCR in the first round (using the HTBI primer set) targeted the TCR CDR3. TCRdb analysed the multiplex PCR reads with MiXCR anew, one entry per CDR3 protein. The sample shows hundreds of thousands of distinct CDR3 sequences, roughly 16% of them seen only once. The germline V gene encodes CDR1 KGHDR and CDR2 SFDVKD. Losses at the gene ends were 3 bases for V and 0 bases for J; bases not matched to a gene: 2. This CDR3 has 16 residues. The chain couples TRBV24-1 to TRBJ2-2, with 8 bases matching TRBD1. The sequenced sample consisted of blood. The sequence came from a woman aged 40 to 50 with Graves' ophthalmopathy. CDR3 in DNA: TGTGCCACCAGTGATCCGGACAGGGCGAACACCGGGGAGCTGTTTTTT. It codes for CATSDPDRANTGELFF.